This T cell receptor (beta chain) was identified in a study of blood T cell repertoires in COVID-19. Study-wide background: Whether acute or convalescent, the COVID-19 samples came from the United States, Italy and Spain.

J was trimmed by 4 bases and V by 6 bases; bases with no gene match: 10. Per the germline V gene, CDR1 is SGHVS and CDR2 is FQNEAQ. The CDR3 loop spans 15 amino acids. Under the authors' procedure: The assay estimated nucleated cells by amplifying reference gene primers. Using immunoSEQ multiplex PCR, the repertoire was profiled, and TCRdb retains in-frame clones only, with some absent. The V and J calls and clone size are taken from that table; D and trimming were inferred from the DNA. This sample has hundreds of thousands of clones; about 90% occur once, and the top ten carry less than 15%. Sequenced sample: peripheral blood. This clonotype was sampled from a woman between 18 and 30 years old who had recovered from COVID-19. The rearrangement joins TRBV7-8 to TRBJ2-7; 9 nucleotides line up with TRBD1. The DNA for the CDR3 is TGTGCCAGCAGTTTGGGACAGGGAGGAGTTTACGAGCAGTACTTC. Translated: CASSLGQGGVYEQYF.